The clone carrying this T cell receptor beta chain has just a few counts. Its matching antigen is unknown. RNA transcripts were the template for amplifying TCR beta CDR3 regions. Using the HTBI primer set, a first-round RT-PCR was run on the TCR CDR3. TCRdb fed the multiplex PCR reads into MiXCR, producing one record per CDR3 protein. Among around 290,000 distinct CDR3 sequences listed, about a sixth were seen once. After removal of 6 bases from V and 0 bases from J, the junction contained 7 bases not matched to a gene. In germline, CDR1 is SGHTA, CDR2 FQGNSA. This CDR3 comprises 16 residues. This specimen belongs to a study of T cells in Graves' hyperthyroidism and ophthalmopathy. Findings of the study overall: Prediction of ophthalmopathy progression came a median around 6 months pre-onset.

Ophthalmopathy patients all had a Clinical Activity Score of at least 3, a NOSPECS grade of at least 4 and disease under 3 months old. What was sequenced was blood. The rearrangement joins TRBV7-2 to TRBJ2-2; 7 bases agree with TRBD1. The clonotype originates from an older woman with Graves' ophthalmopathy. CDR3 in amino acids: CASSRDSLSNTGELFF. The CDR3 nucleotides read TGTGCCAGCAGTCGGGACAGCTTATCGAACACCGGGGAGCTGTTTTTT.